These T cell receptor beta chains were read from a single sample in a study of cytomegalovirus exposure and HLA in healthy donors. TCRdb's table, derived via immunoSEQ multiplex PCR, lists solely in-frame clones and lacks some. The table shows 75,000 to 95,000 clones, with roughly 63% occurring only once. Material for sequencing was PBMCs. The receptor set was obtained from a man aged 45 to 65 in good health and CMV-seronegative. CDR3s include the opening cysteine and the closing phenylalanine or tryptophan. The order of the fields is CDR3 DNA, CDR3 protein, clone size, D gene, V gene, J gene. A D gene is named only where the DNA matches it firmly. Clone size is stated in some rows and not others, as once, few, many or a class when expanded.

TGTGCCAGCAGGGCCCACAAGGCCAAGCGTCAGCCCCAGCATTTT	CASRAHKAKRQPQHF	few	NA	TRBV6-5	TRBJ1-5
TGTGCCAGCAGCGTAGTTGGAGGGCCGGGCGGGGAGCTGTTTTTT	CASSVVGGPGGELFF	NA	NA	TRBV9	TRBJ2-2
TGTGCCAGCAGTCACTTAACGGGAGGAGATCAGCCCCAGCATTTT	CASSHLTGGDQPQHF	NA	NA	TRBV6-5	TRBJ1-5
TGTGCCTGGAGTGTACAGTGGGGGACAGGGGACGAGCAGTACTTC	CAWSVQWGTGDEQYF	NA	TRBD1	TRBV30	TRBJ2-7
TGTGCCAGCAGCTTAGTCTCACGGCGGGAGCAGTACTTC	CASSLVSRREQYF	NA	NA	TRBV11-2	TRBJ2-7
TGTGCCAGCACCTGGGGAGGGGAGACCCAGTACTTC	CASTWGGETQYF	NA	TRBD2	TRBV5-8	TRBJ2-5
TGTGCCAGCTCCCCTGTCTACAATGAGCAGTTCTTC	CASSPVYNEQFF	NA	NA	TRBV18	TRBJ2-1
TGTGCCAGCAGTCTGACAGGGGGTGGTGAAAAACTGTTTTTT	CASSLTGGGEKLFF	NA	TRBD1	TRBV6-5	TRBJ1-4
TGTGCCAGCAGCCCAATCACAGGGATTCTCTACGAGCAGTACTTC	CASSPITGILYEQYF	NA	NA	TRBV27	TRBJ2-7
TGTGCCAGCAGCCAAGAACTAGCTTGGTACGAGCAGTACTTC	CASSQELAWYEQYF	NA	NA	TRBV4-2	TRBJ2-7
TGTGCCAGCAGTGTTAGAGCCGTCGTCTACGAGCAGTACTTC	CASSVRAVVYEQYF	few	NA	TRBV6-1	TRBJ2-7
TGTGCCAGCAGTGCCAATCGACAGGGAGATGGCTACACCTTC	CASSANRQGDGYTF	NA	TRBD1	TRBV2	TRBJ1-2
TGTGCCAGCAGTTACTCGGGCGGGGGCCTCGGGGAGCTGTTTTTT	CASSYSGGGLGELFF	NA	NA	TRBV6-5	TRBJ2-2
TGTGCCAGCAGCGCCTACCCCGGGGCAACTAATGAAAAACTGTTTTTT	CASSAYPGATNEKLFF	few	NA	TRBV9	TRBJ1-4
TGTGCCACGGGCGGGAATGGGTACAATGAGCAGTTCTTC	CATGGNGYNEQFF	NA	NA	TRBV15	TRBJ2-1
TGTGCCAGCAGCGGGGGACAGGGGGTTCGCTATGGCTACACCTTC	CASSGGQGVRYGYTF	NA	TRBD1	TRBV9	TRBJ1-2
TGTGCCAGTAGTATCCGAGGGAGCCAAGAGACCCAGTACTTC	CASSIRGSQETQYF	few	NA	TRBV19	TRBJ2-5
TGTGCCTGGAGTGTACAGGGGGGGAATTCACCCCTCCACTTT	CAWSVQGGNSPLHF	NA	TRBD1	TRBV30	TRBJ1-6
TGTGCCAGCAGTTTATTCAGGGAGGATTATGGCTACACCTTC	CASSLFREDYGYTF	NA	NA	TRBV28	TRBJ1-2
TGTGCCAGCAGTGTAGGAGGACAGAGGGGCCCCCTCTCCTACAATGAGCAGTTCTTC	CASSVGGQRGPLSYNEQFF	NA	NA	TRBV2	TRBJ2-1
TGTGCCAGCAGTTACTCGGGGGCAGGGTTAGAGACCCAGTACTTC	CASSYSGAGLETQYF	once	NA	TRBV6-6	TRBJ2-5
TGTGCCAGCAGCCAACAGGCCGGGACAGGGGTCTACGAGCAGTACTTC	CASSQQAGTGVYEQYF	NA	TRBD1	TRBV4-2	TRBJ2-7
TGTGCCAGCAGCGTGTCGGGACTAGCGGGAGGCAATGAGCAGTTCTTC	CASSVSGLAGGNEQFF	NA	TRBD2	TRBV9	TRBJ2-1
TGCAGCTTTCTACCCGACAGCTTTAATGGCTACACCTTC	CSFLPDSFNGYTF	NA	NA	TRBV29-1	TRBJ1-2
TGTGCCAGCAACCAAGCCCTTGGCACTGAAGCTTTCTTT	CASNQALGTEAFF	NA	NA	TRBV2	TRBJ1-1
TGTGCCAGCAGCTTAGGCATGCGGGGGCAGCCCCAGCATTTT	CASSLGMRGQPQHF	once	NA	TRBV7-2	TRBJ1-5
TGTGCCAGCAGCTTGGGACATACAATCAATCAGCCCCAGCATTTT	CASSLGHTINQPQHF	few	NA	TRBV5-6	TRBJ1-5
TGTGCCAGCAGCGTAGATGGGGGGAATTCACCCCTCCACTTT	CASSVDGGNSPLHF	NA	NA	TRBV9	TRBJ1-6
TGCAGCGCCACGCGGGGGCCGAATGAAGCTTTCTTT	CSATRGPNEAFF	NA	NA	TRBV29-1	TRBJ1-1
TGCGCCAGCAGCCCCCAGGGGAGGAACACTGAAGCTTTCTTT	CASSPQGRNTEAFF	NA	NA	TRBV4-3	TRBJ1-1
TGCAGCGTTCGGACAGCCTTTGAAGCTTTCTTT	CSVRTAFEAFF	NA	NA	TRBV29-1	TRBJ1-1
TGTGCCAGCAGCTTAGTCGGGGGATCCTACGAGCAGTACTTC	CASSLVGGSYEQYF	NA	NA	TRBV11-2	TRBJ2-7
TGTGCCAGCAGTTTACAGGGTGGGTATGGCTACACCTTC	CASSLQGGYGYTF	NA	NA	TRBV5-4	TRBJ1-2
TGCGCCAGCAGCCAAGATCCATCGACAGGGTTAAATTCACCCCTCCACTTT	CASSQDPSTGLNSPLHF	NA	TRBD1	TRBV4-1	TRBJ1-6
TGTGCCTGGAGCTCTTGGGGGCGCTACACCGGGGAGCTGTTTTTT	CAWSSWGRYTGELFF	NA	NA	TRBV30	TRBJ2-2
TGCAGTGCTAGCCCCCATTATGAGCAGTTCTTC	CSASPHYEQFF	NA	NA	TRBV20-1	TRBJ2-1
TGTGCCAGCAGTTACGTGACAGGGCCCCAAGAGACCCAGTACTTC	CASSYVTGPQETQYF	NA	TRBD1	TRBV6-5	TRBJ2-5
TGTGCCACCAGCAGAGTAAGGGGGAGTTTGAGCAATCAGCCCCAGCATTTT	CATSRVRGSLSNQPQHF	NA	NA	TRBV15	TRBJ1-5
TGTGCCAGCAGTGGACTAGGTTTAGATACGCAGTATTTT	CASSGLGLDTQYF	NA	NA	TRBV6-4	TRBJ2-3
TGCGCCAGCAGTGCCGGGACAGGGTCCCACGAGCAGTACTTC	CASSAGTGSHEQYF	NA	TRBD1	TRBV4-1	TRBJ2-7
TGTGCCAGCTCGGGGGTTACCTACGAGCAGTACTTC	CASSGVTYEQYF	NA	NA	TRBV2	TRBJ2-7
TGTGCCAGCAGCCAAGATGTAGGCGGGAGTTCAACCGGGGAGCTGTTTTTT	CASSQDVGGSSTGELFF	NA	TRBD2	TRBV4-2	TRBJ2-2
TGTGCCAGCAGCACGGGACATATGAACACTGAAGCTTTCTTT	CASSTGHMNTEAFF	NA	NA	TRBV5-4	TRBJ1-1
TGTGCCATCAGTGAGCGAACTAGCGGGGGGTCTATATATACGCAGTATTTT	CAISERTSGGSIYTQYF	NA	TRBD2	TRBV10-3	TRBJ2-3
TGCGCCAGCAGTACAGGGGCGGCCCAAGAGACCCAGTACTTC	CASSTGAAQETQYF	NA	TRBD1	TRBV5-1	TRBJ2-5
TGTGCCAGCAGCTTAACAGGGTATGGAAACACCATATATTTT	CASSLTGYGNTIYF	NA	NA	TRBV7-9	TRBJ1-3
TGTGCCAGCACCCGGACTAGCGGGAGCCTTAGCACAGATACGCAGTATTTT	CASTRTSGSLSTDTQYF	NA	TRBD2	TRBV5-6	TRBJ2-3
TGTGCCAGCACCGATTTCTACGGGGAGCTGTTTTTT	CASTDFYGELFF	few	NA	TRBV7-8	TRBJ2-2
TGTGCCAGCAGCCGTACAATTGGGACAGTCCTTGGGGAGACCCAGTACTTC	CASSRTIGTVLGETQYF	NA	TRBD1	TRBV7-9	TRBJ2-5
TGCGCCAGCAGCTTGGCTGGGGGGTCGAGTTCACCCCTCCACTTT	CASSLAGGSSSPLHF	NA	NA	TRBV5-1	TRBJ1-6
TGCGCCAGCAGCTTGGCCGAGGCGTACCAAGAGACCCAGTACTTC	CASSLAEAYQETQYF	once	NA	TRBV5-1	TRBJ2-5
TGTGCCATCAGTGAGGGGACAGCCTACAATGAGCAGTTCTTC	CAISEGTAYNEQFF	few	TRBD1	TRBV10-3	TRBJ2-1
TGTGCCAGCAGCCCGCATCGGCAGGGGGCCACCGGGGAGCTGTTTTTT	CASSPHRQGATGELFF	NA	TRBD1	TRBV7-3	TRBJ2-2